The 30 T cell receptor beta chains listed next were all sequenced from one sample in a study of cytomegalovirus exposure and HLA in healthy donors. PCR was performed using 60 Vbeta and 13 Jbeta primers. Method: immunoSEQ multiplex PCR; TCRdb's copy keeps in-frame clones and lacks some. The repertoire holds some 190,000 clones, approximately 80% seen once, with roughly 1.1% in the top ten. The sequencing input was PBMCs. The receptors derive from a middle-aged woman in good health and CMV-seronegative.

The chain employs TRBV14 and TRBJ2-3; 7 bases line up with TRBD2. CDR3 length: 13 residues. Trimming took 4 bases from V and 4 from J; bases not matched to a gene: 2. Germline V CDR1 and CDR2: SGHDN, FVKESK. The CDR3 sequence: CASSRTSADTQYF. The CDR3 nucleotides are TGTGCCAGCAGCCGCACTAGCGCAGATACGCAGTATTTT.

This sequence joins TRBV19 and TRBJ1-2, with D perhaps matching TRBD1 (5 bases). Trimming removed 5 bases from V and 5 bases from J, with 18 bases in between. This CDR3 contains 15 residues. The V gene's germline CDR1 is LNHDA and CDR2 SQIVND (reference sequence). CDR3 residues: CASSHPRDGGYGYTF. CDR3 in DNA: TGTGCCAGTAGTCACCCCCGGGACGGGGGGTATGGCTACACCTTC.

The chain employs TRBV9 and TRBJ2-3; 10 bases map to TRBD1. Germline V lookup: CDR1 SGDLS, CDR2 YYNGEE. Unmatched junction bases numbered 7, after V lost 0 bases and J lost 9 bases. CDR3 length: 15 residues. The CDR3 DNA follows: TGTGCCAGCAGCGTAGAGGGACAGGGGAACCCAACGCAGTATTTT. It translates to CASSVEGQGNPTQYF.

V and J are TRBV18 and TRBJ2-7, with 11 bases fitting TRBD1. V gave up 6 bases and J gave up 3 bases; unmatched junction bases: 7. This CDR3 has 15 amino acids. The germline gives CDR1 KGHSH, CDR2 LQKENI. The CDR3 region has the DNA TGTGCCAGCTCGATCTCCGGGACAGGGGGCTACGAGCAGTACGTC. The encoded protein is CASSISGTGGYEQYV.

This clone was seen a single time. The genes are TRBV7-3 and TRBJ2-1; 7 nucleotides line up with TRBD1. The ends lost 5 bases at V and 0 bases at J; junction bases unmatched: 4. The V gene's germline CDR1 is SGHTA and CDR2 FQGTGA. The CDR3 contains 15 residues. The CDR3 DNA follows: TGTGCCAGCAGCGTACAGGGGAGCTCCTACAATGAGCAGTTCTTC. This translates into CASSVQGSSYNEQFF.

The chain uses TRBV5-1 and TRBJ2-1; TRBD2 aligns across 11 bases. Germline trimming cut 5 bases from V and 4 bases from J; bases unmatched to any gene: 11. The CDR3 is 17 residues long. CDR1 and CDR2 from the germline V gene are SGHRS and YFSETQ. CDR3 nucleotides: TGCGCCAGCAGAAATAGCGGGAGGGCCGGTAGTTACAATGAGCAGTTCTTC. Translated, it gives CASRNSGRAGSYNEQFF.

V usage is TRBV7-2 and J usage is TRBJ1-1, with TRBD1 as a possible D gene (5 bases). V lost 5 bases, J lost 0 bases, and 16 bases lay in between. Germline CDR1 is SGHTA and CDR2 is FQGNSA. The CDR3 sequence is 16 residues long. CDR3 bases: TGTGCCAGCAGCCCCCCGGGGGTCTCTATGAACACTGAAGCTTTCTTT. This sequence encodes CASSPPGVSMNTEAFF. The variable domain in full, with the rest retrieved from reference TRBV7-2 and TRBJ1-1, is GAGVSQSPSNKVTEKGKDVELRCDPISGHTALYWYRQSLGQGLEFLIYFQGNSAPDKSGLPSDRFSAERTGGSVSTLTIQRTQQEDSAVYLCASSPPGVSMNTEAFFGQGTRLTVV.

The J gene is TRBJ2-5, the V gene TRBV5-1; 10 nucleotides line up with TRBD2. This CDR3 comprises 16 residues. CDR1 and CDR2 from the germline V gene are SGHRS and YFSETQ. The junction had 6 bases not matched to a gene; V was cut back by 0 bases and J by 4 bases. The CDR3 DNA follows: TGCGCCAGCAGCTTGGCCGGGACTAGCGTTCCAGAGACCCAGTACTTC. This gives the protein CASSLAGTSVPETQYF.

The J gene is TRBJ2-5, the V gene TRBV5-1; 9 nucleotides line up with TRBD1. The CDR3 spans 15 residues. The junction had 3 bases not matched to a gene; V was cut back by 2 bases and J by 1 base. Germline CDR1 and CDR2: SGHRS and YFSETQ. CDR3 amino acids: CASSFPDRGQETQYF. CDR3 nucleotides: TGCGCCAGCAGCTTCCCGGACAGGGGCCAAGAGACCCAGTACTTC.

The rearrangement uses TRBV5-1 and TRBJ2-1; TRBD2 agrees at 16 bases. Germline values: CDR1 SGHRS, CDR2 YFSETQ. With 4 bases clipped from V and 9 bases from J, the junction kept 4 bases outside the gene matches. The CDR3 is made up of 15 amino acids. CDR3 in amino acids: CASSPGLAGGSEQFF. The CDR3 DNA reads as TGCGCCAGCAGCCCGGGACTAGCGGGAGGGAGTGAGCAGTTCTTC.

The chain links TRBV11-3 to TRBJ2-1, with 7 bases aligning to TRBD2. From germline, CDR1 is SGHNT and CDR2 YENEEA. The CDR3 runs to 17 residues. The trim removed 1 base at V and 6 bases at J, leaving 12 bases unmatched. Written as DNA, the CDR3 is TGTGCCAGCAGCTTAGGCCAAGGACTAGAAGGTACCAATGAGCAGTTCTTC. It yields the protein CASSLGQGLEGTNEQFF.

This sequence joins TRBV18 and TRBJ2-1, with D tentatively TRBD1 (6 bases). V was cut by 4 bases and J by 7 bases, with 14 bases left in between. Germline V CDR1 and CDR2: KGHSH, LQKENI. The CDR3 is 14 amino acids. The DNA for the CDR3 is TGTGCCAGCTCACTGGGACAACCAAATAATGAGCAGTTCTTC. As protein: CASSLGQPNNEQFF. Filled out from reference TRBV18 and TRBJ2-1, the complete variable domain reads NAGVMQNPRHLVRRRGQEARLRCSPMKGHSHVYWYRQLPEEGLKFMVYLQKENIIDESGMPKERFSAEFPKEGPSILRIQQVVRGDSAAYFCASSLGQPNNEQFFGPGTRLTVL.

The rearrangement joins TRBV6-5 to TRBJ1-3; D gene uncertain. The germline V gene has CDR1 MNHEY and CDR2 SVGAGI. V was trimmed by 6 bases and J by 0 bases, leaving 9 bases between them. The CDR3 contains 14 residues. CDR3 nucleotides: TGTGCCAGCAGACCGGGATACTCTGGAAACACCATATATTTT. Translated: CASRPGYSGNTIYF.

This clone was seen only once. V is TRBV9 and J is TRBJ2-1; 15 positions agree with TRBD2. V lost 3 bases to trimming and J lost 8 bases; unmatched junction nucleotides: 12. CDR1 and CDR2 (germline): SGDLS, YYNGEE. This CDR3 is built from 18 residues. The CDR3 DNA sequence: TGTGCCAGCAGCGACCGGACTAGCGGGAGGGCCTTCGGGGATGAGCAGTTCTTC. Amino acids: CASSDRTSGRAFGDEQFF.

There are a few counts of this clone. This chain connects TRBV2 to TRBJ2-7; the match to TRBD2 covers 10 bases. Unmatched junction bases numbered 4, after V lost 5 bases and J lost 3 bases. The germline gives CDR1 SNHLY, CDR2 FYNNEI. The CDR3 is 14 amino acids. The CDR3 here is CASSPLAGVYEQYF. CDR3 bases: TGTGCCAGCAGTCCTCTAGCGGGAGTCTACGAGCAGTACTTC.

The chain's CDR3 is CASSLWGQGLSEGYTF. The CDR3 nucleotides read TGTGCCAGCAGTTTATGGGGACAGGGGCTGAGTGAAGGCTACACCTTC. The chain combines TRBV28 with TRBJ1-2; 10 bases are a match to TRBD1. The CDR3 covers 16 residues. In germline, CDR1 is MDHEN, CDR2 SYDVKM. After removal of 0 bases from V and 8 bases from J, the junction contained 9 bases not matched to a gene.

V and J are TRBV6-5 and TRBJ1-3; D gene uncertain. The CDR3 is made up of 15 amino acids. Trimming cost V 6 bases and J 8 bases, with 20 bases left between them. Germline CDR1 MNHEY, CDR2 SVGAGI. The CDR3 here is CASSPTDGGGDTIYF. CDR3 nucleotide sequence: TGTGCCAGCAGCCCTACGGACGGCGGAGGAGACACCATATATTTT.

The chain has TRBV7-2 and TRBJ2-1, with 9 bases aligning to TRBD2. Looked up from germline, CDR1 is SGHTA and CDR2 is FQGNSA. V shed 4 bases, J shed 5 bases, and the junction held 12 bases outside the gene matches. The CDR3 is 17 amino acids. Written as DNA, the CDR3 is TGTGCCAGCAGCTCCAGGACTAGCGCCCGCCTAAACAATGAGCAGTTCTTC. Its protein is CASSSRTSARLNNEQFF.

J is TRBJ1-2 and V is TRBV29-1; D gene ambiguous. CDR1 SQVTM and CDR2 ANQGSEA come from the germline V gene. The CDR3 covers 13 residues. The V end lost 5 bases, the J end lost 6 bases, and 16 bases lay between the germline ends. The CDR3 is CSVQPTPADGYTF. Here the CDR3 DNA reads TGCAGCGTTCAACCGACCCCCGCGGATGGCTACACCTTC.

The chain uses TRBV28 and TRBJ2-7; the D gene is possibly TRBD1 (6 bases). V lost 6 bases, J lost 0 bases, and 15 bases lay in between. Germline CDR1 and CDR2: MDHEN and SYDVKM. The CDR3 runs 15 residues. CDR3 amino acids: CASSWDRDNSYEQYF. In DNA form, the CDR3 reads TGTGCCAGCAGCTGGGACCGGGACAACTCCTACGAGCAGTACTTC.

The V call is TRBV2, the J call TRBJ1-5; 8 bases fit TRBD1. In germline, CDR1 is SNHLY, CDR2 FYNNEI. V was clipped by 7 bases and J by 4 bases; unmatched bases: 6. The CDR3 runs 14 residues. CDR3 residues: CASTQGAANQPQHF. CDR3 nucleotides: TGTGCCAGCACTCAGGGGGCGGCAAATCAGCCCCAGCATTTT.

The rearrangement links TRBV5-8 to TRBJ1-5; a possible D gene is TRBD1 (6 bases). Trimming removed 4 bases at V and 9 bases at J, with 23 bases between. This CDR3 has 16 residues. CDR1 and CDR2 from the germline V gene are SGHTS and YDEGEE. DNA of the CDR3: TGTGCCAGCAGCCCGAAGATGGGGGCGCCCCCTTCGCCCCAGCATTTT. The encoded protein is CASSPKMGAPPSPQHF.

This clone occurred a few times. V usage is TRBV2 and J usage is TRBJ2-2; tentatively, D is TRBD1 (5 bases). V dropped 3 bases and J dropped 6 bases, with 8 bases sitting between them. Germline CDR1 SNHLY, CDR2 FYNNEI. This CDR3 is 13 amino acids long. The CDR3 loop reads CASSDLGPGELFF. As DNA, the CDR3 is TGTGCCAGCAGTGATCTGGGGCCCGGGGAGCTGTTTTTT.

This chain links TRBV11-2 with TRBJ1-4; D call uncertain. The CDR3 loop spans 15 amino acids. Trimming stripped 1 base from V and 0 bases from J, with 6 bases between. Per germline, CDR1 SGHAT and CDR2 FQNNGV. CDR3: CASSLVGTTNEKLFF. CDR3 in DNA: TGTGCCAGCAGCTTAGTCGGGACAACTAATGAAAAACTGTTTTTT.

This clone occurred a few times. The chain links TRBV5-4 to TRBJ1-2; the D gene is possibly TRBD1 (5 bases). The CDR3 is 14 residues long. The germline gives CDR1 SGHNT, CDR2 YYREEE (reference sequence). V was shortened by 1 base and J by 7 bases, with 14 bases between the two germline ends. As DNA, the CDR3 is TGTGCCAGCAGCTTGACGACGGGTCAGGGTGGCTACACCTTC. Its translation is CASSLTTGQGGYTF.

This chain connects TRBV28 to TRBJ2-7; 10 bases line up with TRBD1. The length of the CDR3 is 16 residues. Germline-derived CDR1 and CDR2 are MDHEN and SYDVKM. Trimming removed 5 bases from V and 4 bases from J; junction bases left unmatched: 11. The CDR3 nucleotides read TGTGCCAGCAGTAAAAAATCCGGGACAGGGGAATACGAGCAGTACTTC. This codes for CASSKKSGTGEYEQYF.

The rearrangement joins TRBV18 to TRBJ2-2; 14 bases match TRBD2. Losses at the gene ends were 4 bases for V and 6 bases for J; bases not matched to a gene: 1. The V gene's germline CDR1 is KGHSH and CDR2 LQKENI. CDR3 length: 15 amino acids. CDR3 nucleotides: TGTGCCAGCTCACTGGGACTAGCGGGAGCCGGGGAGCTGTTTTTT. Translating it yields CASSLGLAGAGELFF.

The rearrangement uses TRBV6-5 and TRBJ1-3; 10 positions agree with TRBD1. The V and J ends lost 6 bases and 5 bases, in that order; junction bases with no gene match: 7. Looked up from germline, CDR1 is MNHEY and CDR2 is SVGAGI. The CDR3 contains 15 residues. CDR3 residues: CASSYGTGDRNTIYF. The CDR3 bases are TGTGCCAGCAGCTATGGGACAGGGGATAGAAACACCATATATTTT.

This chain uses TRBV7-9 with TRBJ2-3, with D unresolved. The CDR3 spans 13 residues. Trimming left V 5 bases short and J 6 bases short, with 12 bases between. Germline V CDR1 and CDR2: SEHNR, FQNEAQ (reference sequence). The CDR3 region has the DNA TGTGCCAGCAGCCCCCCCGGTTCGGATACGCAGTATTTT. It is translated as CASSPPGSDTQYF.

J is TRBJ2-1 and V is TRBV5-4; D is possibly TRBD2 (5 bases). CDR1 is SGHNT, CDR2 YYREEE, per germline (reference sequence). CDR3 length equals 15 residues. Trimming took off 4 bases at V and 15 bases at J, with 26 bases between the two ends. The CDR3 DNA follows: TGTGCCAGCAGCCTCGATCAAAAATATAGCGAAAAGCTGTTCTTC. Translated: CASSLDQKYSEKLFF.